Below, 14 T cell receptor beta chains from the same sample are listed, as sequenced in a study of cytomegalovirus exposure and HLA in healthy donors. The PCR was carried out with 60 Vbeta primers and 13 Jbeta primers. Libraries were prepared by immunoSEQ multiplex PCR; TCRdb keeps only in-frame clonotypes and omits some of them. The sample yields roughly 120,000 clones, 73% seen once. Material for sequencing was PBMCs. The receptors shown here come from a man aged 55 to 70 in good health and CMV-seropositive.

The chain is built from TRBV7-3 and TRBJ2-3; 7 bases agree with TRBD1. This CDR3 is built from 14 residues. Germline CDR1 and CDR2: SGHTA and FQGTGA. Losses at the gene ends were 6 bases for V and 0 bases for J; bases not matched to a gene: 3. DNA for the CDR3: TGTGCCAGCAGTCAGACAGGGAGCACAGATACGCAGTATTTT. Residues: CASSQTGSTDTQYF.

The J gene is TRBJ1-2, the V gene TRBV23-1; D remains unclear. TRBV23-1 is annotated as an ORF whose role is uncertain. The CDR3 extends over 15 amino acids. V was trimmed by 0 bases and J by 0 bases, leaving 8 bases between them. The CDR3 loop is CASSQSQVTNYGYTF. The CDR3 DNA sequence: TGCGCCAGCAGTCAATCGCAGGTGACTAACTATGGCTACACCTTC.

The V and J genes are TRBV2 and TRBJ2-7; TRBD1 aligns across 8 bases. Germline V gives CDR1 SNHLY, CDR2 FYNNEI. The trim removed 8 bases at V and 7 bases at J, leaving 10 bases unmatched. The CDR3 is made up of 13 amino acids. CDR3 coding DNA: TGTGCCAGCGGGGGACAGGTCCCTTGGGAGCAGTACTTC. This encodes CASGGQVPWEQYF. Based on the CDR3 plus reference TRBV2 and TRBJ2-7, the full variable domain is EPEVTQTPSHQVTQMGQEVILRCVPISNHLYFYWYRQILGQKVEFLVSFYNNEISEKSEIFDDQFSVERPDGSNFTLKIRSTKLEDSAMYFCASGGQVPWEQYFGPGTRLTVT.

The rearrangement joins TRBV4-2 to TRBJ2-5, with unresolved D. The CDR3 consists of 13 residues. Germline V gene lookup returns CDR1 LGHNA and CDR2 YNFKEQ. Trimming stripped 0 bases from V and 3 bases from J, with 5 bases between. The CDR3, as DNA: TGTGCCAGCAGCCAAGATCGGGAAGAGACCCAGTACTTC. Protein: CASSQDREETQYF.

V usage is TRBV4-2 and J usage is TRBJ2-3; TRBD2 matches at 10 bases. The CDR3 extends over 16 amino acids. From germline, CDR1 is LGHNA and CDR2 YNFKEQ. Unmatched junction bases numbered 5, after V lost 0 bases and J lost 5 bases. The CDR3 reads CASSQDPGLAVDTQYF. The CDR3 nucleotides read TGTGCCAGCAGCCAAGATCCCGGACTAGCGGTAGATACGCAGTATTTT.

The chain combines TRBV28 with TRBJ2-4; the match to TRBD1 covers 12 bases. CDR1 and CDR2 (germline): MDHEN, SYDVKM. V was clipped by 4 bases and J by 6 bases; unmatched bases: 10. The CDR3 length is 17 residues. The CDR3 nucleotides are TGTGCCAGCAGTTCCTTCGGGACAGGGGGCAGCAGAAACATTCAGTACTTC. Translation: CASSSFGTGGSRNIQYF.

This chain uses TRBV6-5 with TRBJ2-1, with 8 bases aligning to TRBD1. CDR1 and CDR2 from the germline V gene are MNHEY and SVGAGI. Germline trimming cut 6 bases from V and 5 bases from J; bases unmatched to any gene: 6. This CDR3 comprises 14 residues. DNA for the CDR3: TGTGCCAGCAGGGCAGGGGGCGGCCACAATGAGCAGTTCTTC. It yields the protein CASRAGGGHNEQFF.

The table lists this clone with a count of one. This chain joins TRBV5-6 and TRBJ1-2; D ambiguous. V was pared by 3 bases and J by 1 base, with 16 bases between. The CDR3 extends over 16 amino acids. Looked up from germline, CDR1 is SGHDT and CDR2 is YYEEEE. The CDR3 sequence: CASSYITRTDNYGYTF. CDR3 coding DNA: TGTGCCAGCAGCTATATTACTAGGACCGATAACTATGGCTACACCTTC.

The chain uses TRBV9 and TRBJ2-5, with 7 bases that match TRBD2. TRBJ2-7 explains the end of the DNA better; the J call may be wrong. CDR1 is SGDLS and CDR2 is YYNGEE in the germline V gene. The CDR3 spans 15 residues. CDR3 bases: TGTGCCAGCAGCGCCTCCGGGACTAACTCCTACGAGCAGTACTTC. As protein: CASSASGTNSYEQYF.

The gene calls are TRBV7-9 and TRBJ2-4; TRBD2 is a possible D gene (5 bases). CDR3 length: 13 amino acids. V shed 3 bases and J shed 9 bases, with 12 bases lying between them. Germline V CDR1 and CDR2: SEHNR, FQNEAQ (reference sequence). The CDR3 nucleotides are TGTGCCAGCAGCTTCGGTAACCGGGGCATTCAGTACTTC. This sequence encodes CASSFGNRGIQYF.

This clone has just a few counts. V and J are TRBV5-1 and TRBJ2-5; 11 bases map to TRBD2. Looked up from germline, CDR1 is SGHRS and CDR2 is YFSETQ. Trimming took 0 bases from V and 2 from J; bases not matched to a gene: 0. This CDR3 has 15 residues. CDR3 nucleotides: TGCGCCAGCAGCTTGGGACTAGCGGGGCAAGAGACCCAGTACTTC. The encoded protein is CASSLGLAGQETQYF.

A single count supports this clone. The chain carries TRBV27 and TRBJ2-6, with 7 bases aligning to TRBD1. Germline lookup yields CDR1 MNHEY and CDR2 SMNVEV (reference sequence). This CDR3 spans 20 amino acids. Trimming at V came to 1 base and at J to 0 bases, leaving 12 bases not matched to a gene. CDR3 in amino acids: CASSLFRRDSPFSGANVLTF. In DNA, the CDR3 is TGTGCCAGCAGTTTATTCCGCCGGGACAGCCCCTTCTCTGGGGCCAACGTCCTGACTTTC.

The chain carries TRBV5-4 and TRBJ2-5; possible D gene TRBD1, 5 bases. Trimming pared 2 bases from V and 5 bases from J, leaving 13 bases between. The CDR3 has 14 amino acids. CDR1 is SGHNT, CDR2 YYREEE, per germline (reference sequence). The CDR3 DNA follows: TGTGCCAGCAGCTTCCGGCAGGGTCGGGAGACCCAGTACTTC. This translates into CASSFRQGRETQYF.

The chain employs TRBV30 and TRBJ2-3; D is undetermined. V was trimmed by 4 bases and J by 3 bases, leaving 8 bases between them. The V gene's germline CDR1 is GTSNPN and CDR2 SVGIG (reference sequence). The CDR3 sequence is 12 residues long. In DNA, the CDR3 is TGTGCCTGGATGATCCAGACAGATACGCAGTATTTT. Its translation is CAWMIQTDTQYF.